This T cell receptor beta chain was recorded in a study of metastatic and nonmetastatic thyroid tumors. No treatment had been given to any patient before thyroid surgery. This CDR3 has 15 residues. The germline V gene encodes CDR1 LGHNT and CDR2 FRNRAP. With 2 bases removed from V and 3 bases from J, the gap between germline ends came to 12 bases. TCRdb reprocessed the PCR reads using MiXCR. The data hold 25,000 to 35,000 clones, with roughly a tenth observed a single time. V gene TRBV12-5 combines with J gene TRBJ2-3; D might be TRBD1 or TRBD2, each matching 5 bases. The sequenced material came from blood. The receptor was isolated from a female donor with papillary thyroid cancer or a benign thyroid nodule (not recorded which). Some clones in this sample may be carry-over from other donors' samples. In DNA, the CDR3 is TGTGCTAGTGGTTTGACCGGGGCTCGGACAGATACGCAGTATTTT. The encoded protein is CASGLTGARTDTQYF.